These 13 T cell receptor beta chains originate from one sample sequenced in a study of low-dose radiotherapy and immunotherapy resistance in tumors. The authors ran roughly 20 PCR cycles to amplify TCRs with a constant-region primer and V-primer adapter. TCRdb re-analysed the reads in MiXCR, keeping a single row per CDR3 protein. The sample includes roughly 48,000 distinct CDR3 sequences, around 35% of them seen just once. Time point described: after trial treatment. The sample's treatment: LDRT plus nivolumab, ipilimumab, low-dose cyclophosphamide and aspirin (RACIN trial). Specimen: PBMCs, collected after low-dose radiotherapy plus immunotherapy. Receptors originate from a male donor with rectosigmoid adenocarcinoma.

This clonotype appeared many times. The gene calls are TRBV2 and TRBJ1-1; perhaps TRBD1 as D (6 bases). V lost 5 bases and J 5 bases, leaving 15 bases between the germline ends. This CDR3 contains 14 residues. Germline CDR1 SNHLY, CDR2 FYNNEI. The CDR3 spells CASSFGRGDTEAFF. CDR3 bases: TGTGCCAGCAGTTTCGGCAGGGGCGATACTGAAGCTTTCTTT.

This clonotype was seen many times. The chain couples TRBV19 to TRBJ2-7; 10 nucleotides line up with TRBD2. V lost 3 bases, J lost 5 bases, and 7 bases stayed unmatched. The CDR3 has 15 residues. The V gene's germline CDR1 is LNHDA and CDR2 SQIVND (reference sequence). The CDR3 here is CASSMTAGGMNEQYF. As DNA, the CDR3 is TGTGCCAGTAGTATGACAGCGGGAGGGATGAACGAGCAGTACTTC.

This clonotype was counted many times. J is TRBJ2-7 and V is TRBV7-2; maybe TRBD2 (5 bases). Germline V CDR1 and CDR2: SGHTA, FQGNSA. Trimming took off 7 bases at V and 0 bases at J, with 16 bases between the two ends. The CDR3 extends over 15 amino acids. The CDR3 here is CASTHGGSTSYEQYF. CDR3 DNA sequence: TGTGCCAGCACCCATGGTGGGAGCACCTCCTACGAGCAGTACTTC.

This clonotype was seen once. The rearrangement joins TRBV28 to TRBJ2-4; 7 bases are a match to TRBD2. This CDR3 spans 15 amino acids. Germline V gives CDR1 MDHEN, CDR2 SYDVKM. V was pared by 4 bases and J by 5 bases, with 8 bases of the junction left unmatched. The DNA for the CDR3 is TGTGCCAGCAGTTCCCCAGCGGGGCGTCAAAACATTCAGTACTTC. Protein: CASSSPAGRQNIQYF.

The chain uses TRBV10-3 and TRBJ2-7; D unclear. Trimming removed 3 bases from V and 1 base from J, with 7 bases in between. Germline CDR1 ENHRY, CDR2 SYGVKD. CDR3 length: 13 amino acids. CDR3 sequence: CAISDGSSYEQYF. The CDR3 nucleotides are TGTGCCATCAGTGACGGCAGTTCCTACGAGCAGTACTTC.

This clonotype was counted between two and nine times. J is TRBJ1-5 and V is TRBV7-2; TRBD1 agrees at 10 bases. The CDR3 sequence is 15 residues long. Trimming at V came to 3 bases and at J to 7 bases, leaving 6 bases not matched to a gene. Germline-derived CDR1 and CDR2 are SGHTA and FQGNSA. The CDR3 reads CASSLMGQGLQPQHF. Written as DNA, the CDR3 is TGTGCCAGCAGCTTGATGGGACAGGGGTTGCAGCCCCAGCATTTT.

At least ten counts were recorded for this clonotype. The chain uses TRBV4-3 and TRBJ2-1, with D perhaps TRBD1 (6 bases). The CDR3 covers 17 residues. V lost 0 bases to trimming and J lost 2 bases, with 14 bases between them. Germline CDR1 LGHNA, CDR2 YSLEER. This CDR3 reads CASSQDTGRRTYNEQFF. The DNA for the CDR3 is TGCGCCAGCAGCCAAGACACAGGGAGAAGAACCTACAATGAGCAGTTCTTC.

This clonotype has a count of ten or more. The rearrangement uses TRBV5-4 and TRBJ2-7; 7 nucleotides line up with TRBD1. Germline CDR1 reads SGHNT; CDR2 reads YYREEE (reference sequence). CDR3 length: 15 amino acids. The ends lost 4 bases at V and 1 base at J; junction bases unmatched: 8. CDR3 loop: CASSAAGTASYEQYF. In DNA form, the CDR3 reads TGTGCCAGCAGCGCCGCCGGGACAGCATCCTACGAGCAGTACTTC.

This clonotype showed up just a few times. V usage is TRBV4-1 and J usage is TRBJ2-2; D gene unclear. Germline V CDR1 and CDR2: MGHRA, YSYEKL. Trimming removed 2 bases at V and 10 bases at J, with 17 bases between. This CDR3 region has 15 residues. In DNA, the CDR3 is TGCGCCAGCAGCCAATCGCGGACGGAGCGTGTGGAGCTGTTTTTT. This encodes CASSQSRTERVELFF.

V usage is TRBV5-1 and J usage is TRBJ2-2; D tentatively reads TRBD1 or TRBD2 (6 bases each). Germline V lookup: CDR1 SGHRS, CDR2 YFSETQ. This CDR3 comprises 15 residues. Trimming stripped 4 bases from V and 3 bases from J, with 13 bases between. For the CDR3, the DNA is TGCGCCAGCAGCCCGGACGGGGGCTACACCGGGGAGCTGTTTTTT. The encoded protein is CASSPDGGYTGELFF.

This clonotype was seen ten or more times. CDR3 DNA sequence: TGTGCCAGCAGCTTGCCGGACAGTCAAGAGACCCAGTACTTC. As protein: CASSLPDSQETQYF. The genes are TRBV5-6 and TRBJ2-5; maybe TRBD1 (6 bases). CDR3 size: 14 residues. CDR1 and CDR2 (germline): SGHDT, YYEEEE. V was cut by 1 base and J by 2 bases, with 9 bases left in between. The full variable domain, completed using reference TRBV5-6 and TRBJ2-5, is DAGVTQSPTHLIKTRGQQVTLRCSPKSGHDTVSWYQQALGQGPQFIFQYYEEEERQRGNFPDRFSGHQFPNYSSELNVNALLLGDSALYLCASSLPDSQETQYFGPGTRLLVL.

This clonotype was observed once. The chain combines TRBV6-1 with TRBJ2-7; 9 bases align to TRBD1. Germline CDR1 and CDR2: MNHNS and SASEGT. The junction had 6 bases not matched to a gene; V was cut back by 7 bases and J by 2 bases. This CDR3 is 14 amino acids long. This CDR3 reads CASNLDRGAYEQYF. The CDR3 coding sequence is TGTGCCAGCAACTTGGACAGGGGTGCCTACGAGCAGTACTTC.

The chain joins TRBV6-6 to TRBJ2-1, with TRBD1 matching 9 bases. Per the germline V gene, CDR1 is MNHNY and CDR2 is SVGAGI (reference sequence). This CDR3 comprises 15 residues. The V gene end was trimmed by 10 bases and the J gene end by 5 bases; junction bases not matched to a gene: 12. The CDR3 protein is CATKGRDRDNNEQFF. For the CDR3, the DNA is TGTGCCACAAAGGGGAGGGACAGGGATAACAATGAGCAGTTCTTC.